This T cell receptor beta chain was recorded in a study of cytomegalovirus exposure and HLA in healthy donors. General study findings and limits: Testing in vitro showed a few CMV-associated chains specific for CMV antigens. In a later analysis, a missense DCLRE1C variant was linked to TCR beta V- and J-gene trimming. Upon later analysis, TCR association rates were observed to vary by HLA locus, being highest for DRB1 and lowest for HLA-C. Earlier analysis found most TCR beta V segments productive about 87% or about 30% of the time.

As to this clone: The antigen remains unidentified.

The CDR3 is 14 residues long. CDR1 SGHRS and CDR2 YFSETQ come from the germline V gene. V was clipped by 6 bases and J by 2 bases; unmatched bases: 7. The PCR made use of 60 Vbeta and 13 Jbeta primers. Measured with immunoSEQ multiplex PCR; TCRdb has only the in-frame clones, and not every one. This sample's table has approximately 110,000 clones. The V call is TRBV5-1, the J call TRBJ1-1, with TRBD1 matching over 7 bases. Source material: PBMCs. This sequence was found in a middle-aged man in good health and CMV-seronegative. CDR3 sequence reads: CASTPGTANTEAFF. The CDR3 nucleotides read TGCGCCAGCACACCCGGGACAGCCAACACTGAAGCTTTCTTT.